Listed below are T cell receptor beta chains from one sample, sequenced in a study of cytomegalovirus exposure and HLA in healthy donors. Only in-frame clones appear in the TCRdb table, and some are missing; sequencing was by immunoSEQ multiplex PCR. In the table there are fewer than 250,000 clones, roughly nine tenths of which are singletons. The source material was PBMCs. The source is a boy aged 2 to 10 in good health and CMV-seronegative. Both conserved end residues are part of each CDR3. A D gene is named only where the DNA matches it firmly. Expanded clones are given a class, and other clones once, few, many or no size at all.

V gene,D gene,clone size,J gene,CDR3 DNA,CDR3 protein
TRBV5-1,TRBD1,-,TRBJ2-7,TGCGCCAGCAGCACGGGGGACAGGGAGTCCCCTGCATACTACGAGCAGTACTTC,CASSTGDRESPAYYEQYF
TRBV10-2,-,-,TRBJ2-5,TGCGCCAGCCGGGGGACAGCACAAGAAGAGACCCAGTACTTC,CASRGTAQEETQYF
TRBV10-3,-,-,TRBJ1-2,TGTGCCACCCTAGAAGGGGGGGGCATTGGTGGCTACACCTTC,CATLEGGGIGGYTF
TRBV28,TRBD2,-,TRBJ2-7,TGTGCCAGCAGCGGGGGGAAAGGACTAGCGACCAGAGCTACCTACGAGCAGTACTTC,CASSGGKGLATRATYEQYF
TRBV19,TRBD2,-,TRBJ2-1,TGTGCCAGTAGGGACCCCGGACTAGCGGGAGGGACGGATGAGCAGTTCTTC,CASRDPGLAGGTDEQFF
TRBV6-5,-,-,TRBJ2-7,TGTGCCAGCAGTTACTCGCAGACAGTCTCCTACGAGCAGTACTTC,CASSYSQTVSYEQYF
TRBV9,TRBD1,few,TRBJ1-6,TGTGCCAGCAGCGTAGGGGACAGATCGCGGAATTCACCCCTCCACTTT,CASSVGDRSRNSPLHF
TRBV6-1,TRBD1,-,TRBJ1-2,TGTGCCAGCAGTGGAGACACCGGGACAGTGGGCTACACCTTC,CASSGDTGTVGYTF
TRBV19,-,-,TRBJ1-1,TGTGCCAGTAGCCCTGACTCCTACACTGAAGCTTTCTTT,CASSPDSYTEAFF
TRBV6-6,TRBD2,-,TRBJ2-1,TGTGCCAGTACACCGGGGGGGCCTGGGAATGAGCAGTTCTTC,CASTPGGPGNEQFF
TRBV2,-,-,TRBJ1-1,TGTGCCACCAACACCGGCGGTTTATCGAACACTGAAGCTTTCTTT,CATNTGGLSNTEAFF
TRBV7-6,TRBD1,-,TRBJ2-2,TGTGCCAGCACCGATGCAGGGGGCGCCTCCGGGGAGCTGTTTTTT,CASTDAGGASGELFF
TRBV18,-,-,TRBJ1-3,TGTGCCAGCTCACCCACCCAGGGGACCAGCTCTGGAAACACCATATATTTT,CASSPTQGTSSGNTIYF
TRBV28,TRBD2,-,TRBJ2-3,TGTGCCAGCAGGGGACTAGACAGAGATACGCAGTATTTT,CASRGLDRDTQYF
TRBV27,TRBD1,-,TRBJ2-7,TGTGCCAGCAGGAGGGACAGGGGTACGTACGAGCAGTACTTC,CASRRDRGTYEQYF
TRBV6-1,-,-,TRBJ2-5,TGTGCCAGCAATACGGGTCTAGAGACCCAGTACTTC,CASNTGLETQYF
TRBV5-1,-,-,TRBJ2-7,TGCGCCAGCAGCTTGAGGGGTGGTCTTGACGAGCAGTACTTC,CASSLRGGLDEQYF
TRBV27,-,few,TRBJ2-3,TGTGCCAGCAGTTTATCGATGTGGCTTAGCACAGATACGCAGTATTTT,CASSLSMWLSTDTQYF
TRBV2,-,-,TRBJ2-2,TGTGCCAGCAGTGCCGGACTAACCGTGGGGCTGTTTTTT,CASSAGLTVGLFF
TRBV5-5,-,-,TRBJ1-1,TGTGCCAGCACCAAACCGGGGGTACCCACTGAAGCTTTCTTT,CASTKPGVPTEAFF
TRBV18,TRBD1,-,TRBJ2-7,TGTGCCAGCTCACCAACCACAGGGGGCAGCGAGCAGTACTTC,CASSPTTGGSEQYF
TRBV7-9,-,-,TRBJ2-1,TGTTCCAGCAGCTTAGGGGGAGGTGAGCAGTTCTTC,CSSSLGGGEQFF
TRBV4-2,TRBD1,-,TRBJ2-7,TGTGCCAGCAGCCAAGAGGTGGCGACAGGGTACTACGAGCAGTACTTC,CASSQEVATGYYEQYF
TRBV7-8,TRBD2,-,TRBJ2-7,TGTGCCAGCGGACTTTACGCGACGGGAGCAGGGAGAGCGGGGGGGCCCTACGAGCAGTACTTC,CASGLYATGAGRAGGPYEQYF
TRBV28,-,few,TRBJ1-4,TGTGCCAGCAGTTTTTCCGGGCAGGGAAATGAAAAACTGTTTTTT,CASSFSGQGNEKLFF
TRBV6-5,-,-,TRBJ1-2,TGTGCCAGCAGTCCTGCGGACGGAGGTCTGGGGGGCTACACCTTC,CASSPADGGLGGYTF
TRBV6-1,-,-,TRBJ1-2,TGTGCCAGCATCCAAGACACCGCTAACTATGGCTACACCTTC,CASIQDTANYGYTF
TRBV7-9,TRBD1,-,TRBJ1-4,TGTGCCAGCCACAGGGGGCCAAATGAAAAACTGTTTTTT,CASHRGPNEKLFF
TRBV5-6,-,few,TRBJ2-3,TGTGCCAGCAGCTTTGCAGCAGGCGGCACAGATACGCAGTATTTT,CASSFAAGGTDTQYF
TRBV2,-,-,TRBJ2-1,TGTGCCGGCACGTCCACTTACAATGAGCAGTTCTTC,CAGTSTYNEQFF
TRBV4-2,TRBD1,-,TRBJ2-1,TGTGCCAGCAGCCAAGCTAAGGGACAGGTCGCTTACAATGAGCAGTTCTTC,CASSQAKGQVAYNEQFF
TRBV2,TRBD1,-,TRBJ1-2,TGTGCCAGCAGATTAGACAGGGGCTCTAATGGCTACACCTTC,CASRLDRGSNGYTF
TRBV6-1,-,once,TRBJ2-1,TGTGCCAGCAACACGTGGTCCTACAATGAGCAGTTCTTC,CASNTWSYNEQFF
TRBV7-9,TRBD2,-,TRBJ2-3,TGTGCCAGCAGTTCCCCCGTACTAGCGAGTACAGATACGCAGTATTTT,CASSSPVLASTDTQYF
TRBV19,TRBD2,-,TRBJ2-2,TGTGCCAGTATTACTAGCGGGAGTAGGGTCGCCGGGGAGCTGTTTTTT,CASITSGSRVAGELFF
TRBV5-1,-,-,TRBJ2-5,TGCGCCAGCAGCCAAGACAGTACCCAAGAGACCCAGTACTTC,CASSQDSTQETQYF
TRBV5-4,-,once,TRBJ2-2,TGTGCCAGCAGCTTGCCCCAGGGCAACACCGGGGAGCTGTTTTTT,CASSLPQGNTGELFF
TRBV5-1,-,-,TRBJ1-1,TGCGCCAGCAGGTCGGGCGGGATCACTGAAGCTTTCTTT,CASRSGGITEAFF
TRBV30,TRBD1,few,TRBJ1-4,TGTGCCTGGAGCAGGGGACAGGGTATCGAAAAACTGTTTTTT,CAWSRGQGIEKLFF
TRBV5-1,-,-,TRBJ2-7,TGCGCCAGCAGCTTGGATCCAGACTCCTACGAGCAGTACTTC,CASSLDPDSYEQYF
TRBV2,TRBD1,-,TRBJ1-2,TGTGCCAGCATCCGAGGGAAGACAGGGGGAACCTTC,CASIRGKTGGTF
TRBV4-1,-,-,TRBJ1-6,TGCGCCAGCAGCCAAGTGCCAGGGTTAGACTCACCCCTCCACTTT,CASSQVPGLDSPLHF
TRBV5-5,-,-,TRBJ2-7,TGTGCCAGCAGCTTGCTGGAGGGTTACTACGAGCAGTACTTC,CASSLLEGYYEQYF
TRBV6-6,TRBD1,-,TRBJ1-5,TGTGCCAGCAGTTACTCGGGACAGGGGGTTCAGCCCCAGCATTTT,CASSYSGQGVQPQHF
TRBV7-9,-,-,TRBJ2-1,TGTTCCAGCAGCTTAAAGGTCGCTAGCGCCTACAATGAGCAGTTCTTC,CSSSLKVASAYNEQFF
TRBV27,-,-,TRBJ1-1,TGTGCCAGCAGGTTAGCTCGTCTAACTGAAGCTTTCTTT,CASRLARLTEAFF
TRBV5-1,TRBD1,once,TRBJ2-1,TGCGCCAGCACCTCCGGGACAGGAGGGTACAATGAGCAGTTCTTC,CASTSGTGGYNEQFF
TRBV9,-,-,TRBJ2-1,TGTGCCAGCAGCGCAACAGGGCCCCTTTACAATGAGCAGTTCTTC,CASSATGPLYNEQFF
TRBV7-8,-,-,TRBJ1-5,TGTGCCAGCAGCATCCAGGGTTCGAGCAATCAGCCCCAGCATTTT,CASSIQGSSNQPQHF
TRBV6-5,-,-,TRBJ2-1,TGTGCCAGCAGTTCCCGTAGTATCAATGAGCAGTTCTTC,CASSSRSINEQFF
TRBV6-1,-,-,TRBJ2-1,TGTGCCAGCAGTGAATTATCTAGCGCCTACAATGAGCAGTTCTTC,CASSELSSAYNEQFF
TRBV7-9,TRBD1,-,TRBJ1-1,TGTGCCAGCAGCTCATCCGGGACAGGGGGCGAAGCTTTCTTT,CASSSSGTGGEAFF